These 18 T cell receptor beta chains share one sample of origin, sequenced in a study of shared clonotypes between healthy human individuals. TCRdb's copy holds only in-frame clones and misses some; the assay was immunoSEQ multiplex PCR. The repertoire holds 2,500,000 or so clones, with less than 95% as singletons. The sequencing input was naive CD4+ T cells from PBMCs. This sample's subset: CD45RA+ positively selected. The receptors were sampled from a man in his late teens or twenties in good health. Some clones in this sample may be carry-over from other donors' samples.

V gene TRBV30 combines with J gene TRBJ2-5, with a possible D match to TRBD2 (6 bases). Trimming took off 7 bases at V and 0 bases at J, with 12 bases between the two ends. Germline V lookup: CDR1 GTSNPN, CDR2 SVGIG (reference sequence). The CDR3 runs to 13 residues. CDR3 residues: CASQRGYQETQYF. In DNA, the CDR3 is TGTGCCTCCCAACGGGGGTACCAAGAGACCCAGTACTTC.

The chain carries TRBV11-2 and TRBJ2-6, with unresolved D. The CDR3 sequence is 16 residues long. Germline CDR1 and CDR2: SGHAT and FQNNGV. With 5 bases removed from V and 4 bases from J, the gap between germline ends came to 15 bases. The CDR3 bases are TGTGCCAGCAGCCAAAAGGGTACCCCAGGGGCCAACGTCCTGACTTTC. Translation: CASSQKGTPGANVLTF. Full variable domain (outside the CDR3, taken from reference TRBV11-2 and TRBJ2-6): EAGVAQSPRYKIIEKRQSVAFWCNPISGHATLYWYQQILGQGPKLLIQFQNNGVVDDSQLPKDRFSAERLKGVDSTLKIQPAKLEDSAVYLCASSQKGTPGANVLTFGAGSRLTVL.

CDR3 in amino acids: CASSQGGERRSTDTQYF. CDR3 DNA: TGCGCCAGCAGCCAGGGTGGCGAACGACGTAGCACAGATACGCAGTATTTT. The rearrangement joins TRBV4-1 to TRBJ2-3; unclear D gene. V was clipped by 3 bases and J by 0 bases, with 16 bases between them. From germline, CDR1 is MGHRA and CDR2 YSYEKL. This CDR3 contains 17 residues.

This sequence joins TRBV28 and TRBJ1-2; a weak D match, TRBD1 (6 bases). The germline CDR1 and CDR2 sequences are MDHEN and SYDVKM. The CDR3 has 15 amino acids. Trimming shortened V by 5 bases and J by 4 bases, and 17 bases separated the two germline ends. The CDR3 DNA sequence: TGTGCCAGCAGTGGGGCGGGGCAGGGGAGCTATGGCTACACCTTC. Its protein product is CASSGAGQGSYGYTF.

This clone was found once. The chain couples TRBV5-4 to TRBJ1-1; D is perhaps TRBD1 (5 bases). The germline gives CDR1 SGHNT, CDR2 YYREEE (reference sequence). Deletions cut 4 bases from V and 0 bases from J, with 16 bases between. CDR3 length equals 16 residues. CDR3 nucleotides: TGTGCCAGCAGCCCACCTTACCGGGGCCTGAACACTGAAGCTTTCTTT. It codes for CASSPPYRGLNTEAFF.

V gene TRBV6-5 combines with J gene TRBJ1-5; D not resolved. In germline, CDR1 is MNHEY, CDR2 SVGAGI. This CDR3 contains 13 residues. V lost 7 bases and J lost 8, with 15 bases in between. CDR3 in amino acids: CASTPDGTEPQHF. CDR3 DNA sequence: TGTGCCAGCACCCCCGATGGAACGGAGCCCCAGCATTTT.

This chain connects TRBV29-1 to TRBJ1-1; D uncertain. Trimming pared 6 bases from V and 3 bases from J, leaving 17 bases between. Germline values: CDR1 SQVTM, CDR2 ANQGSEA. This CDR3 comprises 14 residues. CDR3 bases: TGCAGCGTGAACCCTCAGCCGGCGTACACTGAAGCTTTCTTT. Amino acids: CSVNPQPAYTEAFF. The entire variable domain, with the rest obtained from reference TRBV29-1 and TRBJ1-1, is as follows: SAVISQKPSRDICQRGTSLTIQCQVDSQVTMMFWYRQQPGQSLTLIATANQGSEATYESGFVIDKFPISRPNLTFSTLTVSNMSPEDSSIYLCSVNPQPAYTEAFFGQGTRLTVV.

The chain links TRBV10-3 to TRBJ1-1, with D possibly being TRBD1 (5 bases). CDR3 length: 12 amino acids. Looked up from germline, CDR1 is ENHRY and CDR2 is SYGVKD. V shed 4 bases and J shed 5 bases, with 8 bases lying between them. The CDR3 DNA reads TGTGCCATCAGTGGGGGGAGAACTGAAGCTTTCTTT. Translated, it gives CAISGGRTEAFF.

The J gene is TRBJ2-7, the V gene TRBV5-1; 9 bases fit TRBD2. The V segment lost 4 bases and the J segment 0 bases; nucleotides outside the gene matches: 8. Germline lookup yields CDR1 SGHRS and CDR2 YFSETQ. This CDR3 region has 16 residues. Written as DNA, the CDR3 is TGCGCCAGCAGCCCGATGGGACTAGCAACCTCCTACGAGCAGTACTTC. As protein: CASSPMGLATSYEQYF.

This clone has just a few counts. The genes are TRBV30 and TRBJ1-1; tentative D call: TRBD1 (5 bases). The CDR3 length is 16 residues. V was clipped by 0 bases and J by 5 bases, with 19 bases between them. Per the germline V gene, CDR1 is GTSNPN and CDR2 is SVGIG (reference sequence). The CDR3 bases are TGTGCCTGGAGTGTACACAGGCTCGGGGGATGGACTGAAGCTTTCTTT. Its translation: CAWSVHRLGGWTEAFF.

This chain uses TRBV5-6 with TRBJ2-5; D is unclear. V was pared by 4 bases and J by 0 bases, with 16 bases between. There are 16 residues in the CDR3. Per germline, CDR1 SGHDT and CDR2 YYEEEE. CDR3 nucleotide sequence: TGTGCCAGCAGCCTCACTCAGAGCTTCTACCAAGAGACCCAGTACTTC. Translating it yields CASSLTQSFYQETQYF. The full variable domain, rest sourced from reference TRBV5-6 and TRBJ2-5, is DAGVTQSPTHLIKTRGQQVTLRCSPKSGHDTVSWYQQALGQGPQFIFQYYEEEERQRGNFPDRFSGHQFPNYSSELNVNALLLGDSALYLCASSLTQSFYQETQYFGPGTRLLVL.

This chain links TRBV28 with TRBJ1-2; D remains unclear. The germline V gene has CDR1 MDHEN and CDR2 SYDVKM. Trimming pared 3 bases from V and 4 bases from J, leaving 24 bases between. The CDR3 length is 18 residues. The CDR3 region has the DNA TGTGCCAGCAGTTTGGATCGATGGGAAAATTTTGGTCCCTATGGCTACACCTTC. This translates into CASSLDRWENFGPYGYTF.

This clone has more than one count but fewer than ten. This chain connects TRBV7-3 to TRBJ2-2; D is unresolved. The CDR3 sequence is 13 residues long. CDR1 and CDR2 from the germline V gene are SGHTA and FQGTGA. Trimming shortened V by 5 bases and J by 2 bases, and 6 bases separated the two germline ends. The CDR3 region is CASSQTNTGELFF. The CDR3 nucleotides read TGTGCCAGCAGCCAGACAAACACCGGGGAGCTGTTTTTT.

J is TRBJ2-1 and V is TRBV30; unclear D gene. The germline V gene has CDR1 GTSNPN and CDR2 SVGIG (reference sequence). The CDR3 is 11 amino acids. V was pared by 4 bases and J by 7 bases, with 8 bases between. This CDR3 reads CAWNGINEQFF. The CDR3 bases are TGTGCCTGGAACGGCATAAATGAGCAGTTCTTC.

CDR3 residues: CASSPLNRGGNEQFF. The CDR3 DNA is TGTGCCAGCTCACCACTAAACAGGGGTGGCAATGAGCAGTTCTTC. This chain connects TRBV18 to TRBJ2-7; 7 bases align to TRBD1. The end of the DNA fits TRBJ2-1 better, so the J call may be wrong. The CDR3 contains 15 residues. Germline V gives CDR1 KGHSH, CDR2 LQKENI.

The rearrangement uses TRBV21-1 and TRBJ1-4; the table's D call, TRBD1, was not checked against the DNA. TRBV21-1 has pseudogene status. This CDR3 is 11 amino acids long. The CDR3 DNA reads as TGTGCCAGCCACCCGCAGGAAAAACTGTTTTTT. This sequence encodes CASHPQEKLFF.

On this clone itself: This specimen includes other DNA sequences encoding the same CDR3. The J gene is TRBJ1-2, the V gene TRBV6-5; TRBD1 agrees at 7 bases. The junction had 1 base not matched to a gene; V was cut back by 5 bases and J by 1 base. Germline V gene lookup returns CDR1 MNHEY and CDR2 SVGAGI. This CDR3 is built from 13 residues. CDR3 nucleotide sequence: TGTGCCAGCAGTCGGGACAGTAACTATGGCTACACCTTC. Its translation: CASSRDSNYGYTF.

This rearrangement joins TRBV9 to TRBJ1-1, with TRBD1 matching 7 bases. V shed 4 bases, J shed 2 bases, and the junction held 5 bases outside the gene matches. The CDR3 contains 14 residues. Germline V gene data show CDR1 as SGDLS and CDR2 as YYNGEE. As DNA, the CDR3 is TGTGCCAGCAGCATTACAGGGGCTAACACTGAAGCTTTCTTT. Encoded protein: CASSITGANTEAFF.